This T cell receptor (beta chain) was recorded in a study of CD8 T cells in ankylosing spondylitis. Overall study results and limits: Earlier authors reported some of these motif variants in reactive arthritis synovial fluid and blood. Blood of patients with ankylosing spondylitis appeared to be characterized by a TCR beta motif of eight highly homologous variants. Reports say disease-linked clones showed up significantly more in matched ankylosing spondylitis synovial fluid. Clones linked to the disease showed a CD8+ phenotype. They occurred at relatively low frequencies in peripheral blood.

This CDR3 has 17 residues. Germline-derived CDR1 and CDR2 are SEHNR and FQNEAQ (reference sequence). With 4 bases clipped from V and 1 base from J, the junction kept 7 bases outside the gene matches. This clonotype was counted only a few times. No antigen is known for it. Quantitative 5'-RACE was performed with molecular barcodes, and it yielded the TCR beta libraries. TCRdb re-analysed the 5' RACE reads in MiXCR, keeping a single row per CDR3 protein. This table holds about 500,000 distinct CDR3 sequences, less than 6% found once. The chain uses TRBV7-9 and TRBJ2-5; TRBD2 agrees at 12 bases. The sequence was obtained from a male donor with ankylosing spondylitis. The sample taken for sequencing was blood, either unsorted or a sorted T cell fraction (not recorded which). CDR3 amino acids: CASSSGLAGGSQETQYF. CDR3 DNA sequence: TGTGCCAGCAGCTCCGGTCTAGCGGGAGGGTCCCAAGAGACCCAGTACTTC.